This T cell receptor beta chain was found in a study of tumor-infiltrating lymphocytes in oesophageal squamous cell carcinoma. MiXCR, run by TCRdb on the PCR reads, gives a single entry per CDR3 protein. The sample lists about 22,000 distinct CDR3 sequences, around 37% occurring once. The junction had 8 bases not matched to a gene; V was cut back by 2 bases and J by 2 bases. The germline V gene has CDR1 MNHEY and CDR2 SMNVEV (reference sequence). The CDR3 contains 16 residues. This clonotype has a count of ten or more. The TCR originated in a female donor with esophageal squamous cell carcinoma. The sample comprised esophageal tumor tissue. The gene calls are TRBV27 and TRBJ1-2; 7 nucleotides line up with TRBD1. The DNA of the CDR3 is TGTGCCAGCAGTTTAGACCGGGACAGTATAAACTATGGCTACACCTTC. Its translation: CASSLDRDSINYGYTF.